The table lists the clone carrying this T cell receptor (beta chain) with a few counts. No antigen is known for it. V lost 2 bases, J lost 7 bases, and 6 bases stayed unmatched. This CDR3 is built from 16 residues. These data come from a study of molecular identifiers for immune sequencing clone quantification. Bulk TCR library preparation followed previously described methods with listed TCR primers. MiXCR, run by TCRdb on the PCR reads, gives a single entry per CDR3 protein. The data show under 600,000 distinct CDR3 sequences, roughly 23% seen once. Findings and limits, study-wide: Clone sizes that are highly expanded could be underestimated when identical TCR molecules share a barcode. Whereas clones above 20 RNA copies held under 1% of naive-cell molecules, they held over 98% of effector molecules.

This TCR came from a human donor in good health. Some libraries in this study had Jurkat cell RNA spiked in. The sequencing sample was made of naive CD8+ T cells from blood, with Jurkat cell RNA spiked in. The subset: FACS-sorted CD8+CD4-CCR7+CD45RA+ naive T cells. This chain connects TRBV12-3 or TRBV12-4 to TRBJ2-1, with TRBD1 matching over 12 bases. The CDR3 region has the DNA TGTGCCAGCAGTTTACCCCGGGACAGGGGGCGTAATGAGCAGTTCTTC. This gives the protein CASSLPRDRGRNEQFF.